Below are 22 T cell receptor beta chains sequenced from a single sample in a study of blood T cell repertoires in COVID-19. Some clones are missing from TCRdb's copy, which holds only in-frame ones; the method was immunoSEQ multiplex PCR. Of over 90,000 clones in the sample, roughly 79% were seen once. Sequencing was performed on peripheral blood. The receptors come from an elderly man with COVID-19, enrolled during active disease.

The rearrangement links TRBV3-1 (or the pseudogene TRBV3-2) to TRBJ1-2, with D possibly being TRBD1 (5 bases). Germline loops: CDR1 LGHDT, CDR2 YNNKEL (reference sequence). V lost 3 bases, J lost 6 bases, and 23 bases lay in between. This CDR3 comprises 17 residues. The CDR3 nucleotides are TGTGCCAGCAGCCACAATCCCGACAGATCCAAGATAAATGGCTACACCTTC. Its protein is CASSHNPDRSKINGYTF.

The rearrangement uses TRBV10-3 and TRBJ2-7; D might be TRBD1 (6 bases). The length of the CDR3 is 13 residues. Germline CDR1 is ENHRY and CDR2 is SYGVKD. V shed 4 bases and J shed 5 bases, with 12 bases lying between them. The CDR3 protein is CAISAQQGNEQYF. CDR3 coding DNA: TGTGCCATCAGTGCCCAACAGGGCAACGAGCAGTACTTC.

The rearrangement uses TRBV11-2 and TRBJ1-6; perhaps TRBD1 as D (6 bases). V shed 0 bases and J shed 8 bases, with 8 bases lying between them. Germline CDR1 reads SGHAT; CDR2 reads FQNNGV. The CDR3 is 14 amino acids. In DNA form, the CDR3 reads TGTGCCAGCAGCTTAGACAGGGGTCATTCACCCCTCCACTTT. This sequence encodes CASSLDRGHSPLHF.

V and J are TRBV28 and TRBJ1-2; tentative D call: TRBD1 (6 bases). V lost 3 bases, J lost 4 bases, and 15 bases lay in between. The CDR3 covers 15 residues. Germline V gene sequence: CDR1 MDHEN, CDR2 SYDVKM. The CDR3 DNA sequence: TGTGCCAGCAGTTTCCGAGACAGGCCCGGCTATGGCTACACCTTC. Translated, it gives CASSFRDRPGYGYTF.

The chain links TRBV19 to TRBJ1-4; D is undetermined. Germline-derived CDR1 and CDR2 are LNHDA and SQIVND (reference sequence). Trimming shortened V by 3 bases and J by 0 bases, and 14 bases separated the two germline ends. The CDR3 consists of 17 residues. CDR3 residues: CASSMAAISATNEKLFF. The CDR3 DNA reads TGTGCCAGTAGTATGGCAGCTATTAGCGCAACTAATGAAAAACTGTTTTTT.

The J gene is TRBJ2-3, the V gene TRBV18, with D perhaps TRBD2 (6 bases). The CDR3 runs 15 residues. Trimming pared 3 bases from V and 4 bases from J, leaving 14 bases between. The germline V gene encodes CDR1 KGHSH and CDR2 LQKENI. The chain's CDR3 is CASSPGLGAPDTQYF. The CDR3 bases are TGTGCCAGCTCACCGGGACTTGGGGCGCCAGATACGCAGTATTTT.

The CDR3 loop is CASSYTAGAGTEAFF. Here the CDR3 DNA reads TGTGCCAGCAGTTACACAGCAGGGGCAGGGACTGAAGCTTTCTTT. The chain links TRBV6-2 or TRBV6-3 to TRBJ1-1, with a possible D match to TRBD1 (6 bases). The CDR3 covers 15 residues. Germline CDR1 reads MNHEY; CDR2 reads SVGEGT. V was trimmed by 2 bases and J by 5 bases, leaving 15 bases between them.

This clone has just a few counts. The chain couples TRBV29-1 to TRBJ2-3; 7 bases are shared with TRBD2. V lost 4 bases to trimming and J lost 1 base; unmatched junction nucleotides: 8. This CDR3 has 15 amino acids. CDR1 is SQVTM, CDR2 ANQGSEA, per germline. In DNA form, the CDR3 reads TGCAGCGTTGCCGGGAGGCCCCCCGGCACAGATACGCAGTATTTT. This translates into CSVAGRPPGTDTQYF.

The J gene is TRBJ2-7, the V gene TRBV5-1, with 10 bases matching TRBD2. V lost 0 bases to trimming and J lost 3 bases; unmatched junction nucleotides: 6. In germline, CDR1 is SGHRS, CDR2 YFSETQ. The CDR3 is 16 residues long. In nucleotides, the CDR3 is TGCGCCAGCAGCTTGGACGGTAGCGGGGGGATCTACGAGCAGTACTTC. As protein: CASSLDGSGGIYEQYF.

In DNA form, the CDR3 reads TGTGCCAGCAGCTTGGGGACAGGAACCGGGACCCAGTACTTC. Amino acids: CASSLGTGTGTQYF. The chain has TRBV7-8 and TRBJ2-5, with 8 bases matching TRBD1. The germline V gene encodes CDR1 SGHVS and CDR2 FQNEAQ. The CDR3 sequence is 14 residues long. V shed 3 bases and J 7 bases; nucleotides not matched to a gene: 7.

This CDR3 is CASRRDRAGEQYF. The DNA for the CDR3 is TGTGCCAGCAGAAGGGACAGGGCGGGGGAGCAGTACTTC. The V call is TRBV6-5, the J call TRBJ2-7; the match to TRBD1 covers 9 bases. The junction had 7 bases not matched to a gene; V was cut back by 6 bases and J by 7 bases. CDR1 and CDR2 (germline): MNHEY, SVGAGI. This CDR3 has 13 residues.

DNA for the CDR3: TGTGCCAGCAGTTTAGGACTTTTGCCTCAAGAGACCCAGTACTTC. It translates to CASSLGLLPQETQYF. V and J are TRBV6-2 or TRBV6-3 and TRBJ2-5; D is perhaps TRBD2 (5 bases). Germline V gives CDR1 MNHEY, CDR2 SVGEGT. The CDR3 runs 15 residues. V gave up 4 bases and J gave up 2 bases, with 14 bases separating them.

CDR3 sequence reads: CASSPTSNTEAFF. CDR3 sequence (DNA): TGTGCCAGCAGCCCTACCTCGAACACTGAAGCTTTCTTT. This chain links TRBV7-6 with TRBJ1-1, with no clear D. V lost 5 bases and J lost 1, with 8 bases in between. The CDR3 totals 13 residues. Germline V gene sequence: CDR1 SGHVS, CDR2 FNYEAQ.

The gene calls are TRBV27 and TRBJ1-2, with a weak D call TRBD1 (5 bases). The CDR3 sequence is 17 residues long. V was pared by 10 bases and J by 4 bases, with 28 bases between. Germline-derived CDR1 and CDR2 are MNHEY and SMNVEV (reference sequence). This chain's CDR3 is CAIRQSYSSFSAYGYTF. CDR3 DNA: TGTGCCATCAGACAGTCATACAGCTCTTTCTCCGCCTATGGCTACACCTTC.

CDR3 DNA: TGTGCCAGTCATGGAGGGTGGGGGACAGGATCCTACGAGCAGTACTTC. Translated, it gives CASHGGWGTGSYEQYF. The chain combines TRBV19 with TRBJ2-7; 8 nucleotides agree with TRBD1. J was trimmed by 1 base and V by 8 bases; bases with no gene match: 13. The CDR3 length is 16 residues. CDR1 and CDR2 (germline): LNHDA, SQIVND (reference sequence).

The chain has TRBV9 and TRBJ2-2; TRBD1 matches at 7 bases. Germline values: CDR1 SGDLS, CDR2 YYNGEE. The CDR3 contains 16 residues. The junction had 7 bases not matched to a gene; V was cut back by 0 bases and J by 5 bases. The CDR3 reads CASSVAPGTETGELFF. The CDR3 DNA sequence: TGTGCCAGCAGCGTAGCTCCCGGGACAGAAACCGGGGAGCTGTTTTTT.

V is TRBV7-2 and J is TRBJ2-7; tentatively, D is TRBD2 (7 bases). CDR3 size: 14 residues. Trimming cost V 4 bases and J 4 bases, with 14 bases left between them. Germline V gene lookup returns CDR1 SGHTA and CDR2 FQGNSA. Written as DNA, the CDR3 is TGTGCCAGCAGCTCCCGGGCGGGGGCGTACGAGCAGTACTTC. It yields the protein CASSSRAGAYEQYF.

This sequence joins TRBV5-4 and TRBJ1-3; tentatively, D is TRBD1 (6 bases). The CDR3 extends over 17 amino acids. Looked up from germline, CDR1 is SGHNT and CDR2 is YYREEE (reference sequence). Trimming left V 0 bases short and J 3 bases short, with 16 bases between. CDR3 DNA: TGTGCCAGCAGCTTGGGGGGCCCCACAGGGCTTGGAAACACCATATATTTT. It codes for CASSLGGPTGLGNTIYF.

The CDR3 region has the DNA TGTGCCAGCAGTCTACTAGCCCAATACAATGAGCAGTTCTTC. This sequence encodes CASSLLAQYNEQFF. This chain links TRBV2 with TRBJ2-1, with a tentative D call TRBD2 (6 bases). V dropped 5 bases and J dropped 4 bases, with 12 bases sitting between them. Germline V gene lookup returns CDR1 SNHLY and CDR2 FYNNEI. This CDR3 contains 14 residues.

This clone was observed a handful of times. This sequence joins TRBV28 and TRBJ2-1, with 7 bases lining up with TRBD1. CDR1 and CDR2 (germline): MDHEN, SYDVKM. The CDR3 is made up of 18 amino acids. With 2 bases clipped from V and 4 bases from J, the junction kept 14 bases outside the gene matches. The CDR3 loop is CASSLVGPGTEGYNEQFF. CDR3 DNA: TGTGCCAGCAGTTTAGTAGGGCCCGGGACAGAAGGATACAATGAGCAGTTCTTC.

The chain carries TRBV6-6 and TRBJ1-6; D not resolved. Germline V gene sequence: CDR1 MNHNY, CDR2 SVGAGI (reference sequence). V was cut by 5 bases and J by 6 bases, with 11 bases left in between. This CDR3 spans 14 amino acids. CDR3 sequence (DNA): TGTGCCAGCAGTAATCTCGAGAGTAATTCACCCCTCCACTTT. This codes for CASSNLESNSPLHF.

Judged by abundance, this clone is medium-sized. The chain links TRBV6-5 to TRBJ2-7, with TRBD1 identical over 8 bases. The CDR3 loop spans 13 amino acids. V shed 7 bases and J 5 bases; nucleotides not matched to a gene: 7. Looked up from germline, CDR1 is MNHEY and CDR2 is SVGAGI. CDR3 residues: CASTGTGLNEQYF. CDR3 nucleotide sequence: TGTGCCAGCACCGGGACAGGTCTCAACGAGCAGTACTTC.